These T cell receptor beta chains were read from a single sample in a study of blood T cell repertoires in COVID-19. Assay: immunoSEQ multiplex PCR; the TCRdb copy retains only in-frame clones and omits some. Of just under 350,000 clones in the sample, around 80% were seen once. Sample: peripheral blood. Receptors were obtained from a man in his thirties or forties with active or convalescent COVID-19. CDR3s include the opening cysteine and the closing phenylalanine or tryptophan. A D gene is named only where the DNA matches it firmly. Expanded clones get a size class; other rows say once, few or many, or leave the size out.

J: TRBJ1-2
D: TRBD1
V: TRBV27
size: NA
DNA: TGTGCCAGCAGTCCGGAGACAGGGGAGGGCTACACCTTC
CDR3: CASSPETGEGYTF

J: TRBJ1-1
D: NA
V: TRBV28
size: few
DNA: TGTGCCAGCACAGGGTTGAACACTGAAGCTTTCTTT
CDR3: CASTGLNTEAFF

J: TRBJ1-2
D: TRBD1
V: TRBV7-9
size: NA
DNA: TGTGCCAGCAGCGCAACAGGGGTGGGTGGCTACACCTTC
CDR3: CASSATGVGGYTF

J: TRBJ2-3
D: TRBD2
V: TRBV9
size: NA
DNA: TGTGCCAGCAGCGTCGGGGGGAAGGGAGATACGCAGTATTTT
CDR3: CASSVGGKGDTQYF

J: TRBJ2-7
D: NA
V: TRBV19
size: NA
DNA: TGTGCCAGTAGTCCTACTGCATCCTACGAGCAGTACTTC
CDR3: CASSPTASYEQYF

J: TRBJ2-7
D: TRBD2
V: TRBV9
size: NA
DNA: TGTGCCAGCAGCGTAGGTGAACTAGCGAGTTCCTACGAGCAGTACTTC
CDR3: CASSVGELASSYEQYF

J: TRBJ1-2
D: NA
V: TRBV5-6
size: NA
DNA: TGTGCCAGCAGCTTGCACTCTCCTATCCGCTACACCTTC
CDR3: CASSLHSPIRYTF

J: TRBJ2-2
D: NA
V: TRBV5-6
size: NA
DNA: TGTGCCAGCAGCTTGGTAGCGAGCGGGGAGCTGTTTTTT
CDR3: CASSLVASGELFF

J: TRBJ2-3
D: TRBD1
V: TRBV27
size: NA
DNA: TGTGCCAGCAGGCCTTGGGGACAGGGGGCCACAGATACGCAGTATTTT
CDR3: CASRPWGQGATDTQYF

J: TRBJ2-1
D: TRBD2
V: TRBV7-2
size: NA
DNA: TGTGCCAGCAGCTCTGTGACTAGCGGGAGGTACAATGAGCAGTTCTTC
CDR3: CASSSVTSGRYNEQFF

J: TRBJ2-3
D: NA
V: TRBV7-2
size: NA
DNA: TGTGCCAGCACCCTTACTAGCACAGATACGCAGTATTTT
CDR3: CASTLTSTDTQYF

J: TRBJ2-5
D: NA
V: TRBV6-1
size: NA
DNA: TGTGCCAGCAGTGAAGTAGGGGCCTGGGAGACCCAGTACTTC
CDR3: CASSEVGAWETQYF

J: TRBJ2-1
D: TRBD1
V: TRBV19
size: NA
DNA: TGTGCCAGTAGTATAGACCCCCCGGGACAGGGGGCTGATGAGCAGTTCTTC
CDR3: CASSIDPPGQGADEQFF

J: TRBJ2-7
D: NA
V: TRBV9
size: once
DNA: TGTGCCAGCAGCGTAGCACGGACTACCTACGAGCAGTACTTC
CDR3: CASSVARTTYEQYF

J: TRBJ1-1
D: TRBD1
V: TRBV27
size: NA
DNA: TGTGCCAGCAGGCTGACAGGGGGGAACACTGAAGCTTTCTTT
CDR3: CASRLTGGNTEAFF

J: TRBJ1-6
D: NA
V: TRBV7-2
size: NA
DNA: TGTGCCAGCAGCCGCGAGGGCTCCTATAATTCACCCCTCCACTTT
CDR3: CASSREGSYNSPLHF

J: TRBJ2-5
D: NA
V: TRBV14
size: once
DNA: TGTGCCAGCAGCCAAGACCCCCACTTGTCAGGGGAACAAGAGACCCAGTACTTC
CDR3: CASSQDPHLSGEQETQYF

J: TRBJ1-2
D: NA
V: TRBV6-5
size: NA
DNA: TGTGCCAGCACCTGGGGGCCAGGATTCTATGGCTACACCTTC
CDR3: CASTWGPGFYGYTF

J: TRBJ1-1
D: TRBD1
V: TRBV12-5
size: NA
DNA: TGTGCTAGTGGTTTGGGACAGGGCGCAAATACTGAAGCTTTCTTT
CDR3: CASGLGQGANTEAFF

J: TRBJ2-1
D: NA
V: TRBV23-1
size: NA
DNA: TGCGCCAGCAGTCAGCTTTCCCCGGGACTCCCCGGGAGCTGGCACAATGAGCAGTTCTTC
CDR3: CASSQLSPGLPGSWHNEQFF

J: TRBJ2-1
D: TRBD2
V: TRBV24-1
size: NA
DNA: TGTGCCACCAGTGATAATTACCTAGCGGGGGGGCCAAATGAGCAGTTCTTC
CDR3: CATSDNYLAGGPNEQFF

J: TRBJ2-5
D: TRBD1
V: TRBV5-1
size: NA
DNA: TGCGCCAGCAGCTTTCAGGGGGCACAAGAGACCCAGTACTTC
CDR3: CASSFQGAQETQYF

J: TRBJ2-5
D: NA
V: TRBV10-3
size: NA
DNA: TGTGCCATCAGTGAGTCGGCTAGTTTAGGGGAAGAGACCCAGTACTTC
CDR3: CAISESASLGEETQYF

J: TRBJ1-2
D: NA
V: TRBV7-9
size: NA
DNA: TGTGCCAGCAGCTTAGATGGCAGGGCTAACTATGGCTACACCTTC
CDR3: CASSLDGRANYGYTF

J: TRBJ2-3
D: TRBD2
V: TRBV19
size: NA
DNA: TGTGCCAGTAAAACGGGGGGGAACACAGATACGCAGTATTTT
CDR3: CASKTGGNTDTQYF

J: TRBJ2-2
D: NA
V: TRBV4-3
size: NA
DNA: TGCGCCAGCAGCCAAGATCCTATTAGGAGCACCGGGGAGCTGTTTTTT
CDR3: CASSQDPIRSTGELFF

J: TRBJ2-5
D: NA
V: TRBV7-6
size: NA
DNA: TGTGCCAGCAGCTCATCGGTCCGGGGGGCAGAGACCCAGTACTTC
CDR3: CASSSSVRGAETQYF

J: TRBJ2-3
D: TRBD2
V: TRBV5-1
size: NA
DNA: TGCGCCAGCAGCTTGGGTACCCGGGGGGGAGATACGCAGTATTTT
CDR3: CASSLGTRGGDTQYF

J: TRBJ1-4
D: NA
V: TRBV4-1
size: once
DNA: TGCGCCAGCAGCCAACCCGAAAAACGAGCCCTTAATGAAAAACTGTTTTTT
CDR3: CASSQPEKRALNEKLFF

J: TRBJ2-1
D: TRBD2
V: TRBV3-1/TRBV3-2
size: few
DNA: TGTGCCAGCAGCCTTCGACTAGCGGGGCTATACAATGAGCAGTTCTTC
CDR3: CASSLRLAGLYNEQFF

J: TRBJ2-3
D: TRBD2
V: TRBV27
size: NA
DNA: TGTGCCAGCAGCTCCCGGACTAGCGGGGGGGCCATAACAGATACGCAGTATTTT
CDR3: CASSSRTSGGAITDTQYF

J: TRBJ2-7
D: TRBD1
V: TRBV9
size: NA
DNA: TGTGCCAGCAGCTTTCGGACAGGGCTCGAGCAGTACTTC
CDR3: CASSFRTGLEQYF

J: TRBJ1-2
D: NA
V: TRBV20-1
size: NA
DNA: TGCAGTGCCCAACTACTATATGGCTACACCTTC
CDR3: CSAQLLYGYTF

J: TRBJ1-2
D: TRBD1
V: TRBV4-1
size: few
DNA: TGCGCCAGCAGCCGGTCAGGGAACAGGGGGCCTGGCTACACCTTC
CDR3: CASSRSGNRGPGYTF

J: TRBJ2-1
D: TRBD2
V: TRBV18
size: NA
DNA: TGTGCCAGCTCCCCTAGACTAGCGGGAGACTACAATGAGCAGTTCTTC
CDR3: CASSPRLAGDYNEQFF

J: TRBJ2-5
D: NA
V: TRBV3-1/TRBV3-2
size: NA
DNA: TGTGCCAGCAGCCAGCTAACACGGAGCGTGGAGACCCAGTACTTC
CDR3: CASSQLTRSVETQYF

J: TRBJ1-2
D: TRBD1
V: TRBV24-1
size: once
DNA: TGTGCCACCAGTGACCCCGGACAGGGGCATCGACTTGGGGACTACACCTTC
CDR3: CATSDPGQGHRLGDYTF

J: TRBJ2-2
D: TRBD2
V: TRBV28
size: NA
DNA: TGTGCCAGCAGTTCGACTAGCGGGGGGACAAGGACCGGGGAGCTGTTTTTT
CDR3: CASSSTSGGTRTGELFF

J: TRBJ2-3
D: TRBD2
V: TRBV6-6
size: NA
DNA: TGTGCCAGCAGTCGGACTAGCGGGAGGAGGTTTAGCACAGATACGCAGTATTTT
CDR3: CASSRTSGRRFSTDTQYF

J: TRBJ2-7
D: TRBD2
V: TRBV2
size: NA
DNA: TGTGCCAGCAAGCGGGGGACCCCGACTGGAATAGGCTACGAGCAGTACTTC
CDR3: CASKRGTPTGIGYEQYF